The sequence of this T cell receptor beta chain was determined in a study of neurological immune-mediated disorders. CDR1 SGHRS and CDR2 YFSETQ come from the germline V gene. This CDR3 comprises 15 residues. Trimming removed 4 bases from V and 7 bases from J, with 17 bases in between. This clonotype was counted ten times or more. What it binds is not known. Study observations and caveats: Phylogenetic analysis grouped 18 of 34 multiple sclerosis patients' repertoires together, suggesting a possible repertoire signature.

With 10-nucleotide random UMIs included, cDNA was synthesized by 5'RACE. One entry per CDR3 protein, called by TCRdb with MiXCR from the 5' RACE reads. The repertoire holds approximately 20,000 distinct CDR3 sequences, with less than 3.5% as singletons. The unsorted libraries had their origin in 2 million PBMCs stored at -80 C. The sequenced material came from PBMCs. V usage is TRBV5-1 and J usage is TRBJ1-4; TRBD1 is a possible D gene (6 bases). The receptor comes from a woman younger than 30 with multiple sclerosis. Here the CDR3 DNA reads TGCGCCAGCAGCAACGTCGGGGGCCGGGTTGAAAAACTGTTTTTT. It codes for CASSNVGGRVEKLFF.